This T cell receptor (beta chain) was sequenced in a study of blood T cells in healthy people across ages. Study details: Template switching captured about one barcoded beta molecule per two T cells. Study conclusions and caveats: TCR beta diversity correlated strongly with naive T cell percentage.

A second PCR of about 6 to 12 cycles used a sample-barcoded 5' primer and a J-beta primer mix. Each TCR beta cDNA got a 12-nucleotide random molecular identifier. TCRdb called the 5' RACE reads again in MiXCR, with one record for every CDR3 protein. The sample carries 1.5 million to 2 million distinct CDR3 sequences, less than 50% recorded once. A few counts support this clonotype. Its antigen is currently unknown. The origin of this receptor is a woman aged 40 to 55 in good health. Material for sequencing was blood.

CDR3 nucleotides: TGTGCCAGCAGCCAAGGACCTTTAAGCTCCTACGAGCAGTACTTC. It specifies CASSQGPLSSYEQYF. V is TRBV3-1 and J is TRBJ2-7; D gene unclear. Trimming took 1 base from V and 0 from J, leaving 10 bases between them. This CDR3 spans 15 amino acids. Germline V gives CDR1 LGHDT, CDR2 YNNKEL (reference sequence).